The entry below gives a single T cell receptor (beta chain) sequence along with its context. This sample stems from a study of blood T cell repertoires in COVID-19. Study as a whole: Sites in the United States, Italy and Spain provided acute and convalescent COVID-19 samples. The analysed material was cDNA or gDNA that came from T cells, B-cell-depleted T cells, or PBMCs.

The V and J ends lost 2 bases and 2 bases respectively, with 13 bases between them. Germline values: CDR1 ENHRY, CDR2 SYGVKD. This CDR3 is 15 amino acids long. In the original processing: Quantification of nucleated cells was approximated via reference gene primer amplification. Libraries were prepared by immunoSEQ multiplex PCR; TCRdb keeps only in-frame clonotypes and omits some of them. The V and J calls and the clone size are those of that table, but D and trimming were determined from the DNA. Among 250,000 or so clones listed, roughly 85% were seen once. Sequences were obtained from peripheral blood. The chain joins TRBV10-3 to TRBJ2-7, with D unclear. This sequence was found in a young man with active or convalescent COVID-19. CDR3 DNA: TGTGCCATCAGTGAGGACGCAGGAAGTACCTACGAGCAGTACTTC. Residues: CAISEDAGSTYEQYF.